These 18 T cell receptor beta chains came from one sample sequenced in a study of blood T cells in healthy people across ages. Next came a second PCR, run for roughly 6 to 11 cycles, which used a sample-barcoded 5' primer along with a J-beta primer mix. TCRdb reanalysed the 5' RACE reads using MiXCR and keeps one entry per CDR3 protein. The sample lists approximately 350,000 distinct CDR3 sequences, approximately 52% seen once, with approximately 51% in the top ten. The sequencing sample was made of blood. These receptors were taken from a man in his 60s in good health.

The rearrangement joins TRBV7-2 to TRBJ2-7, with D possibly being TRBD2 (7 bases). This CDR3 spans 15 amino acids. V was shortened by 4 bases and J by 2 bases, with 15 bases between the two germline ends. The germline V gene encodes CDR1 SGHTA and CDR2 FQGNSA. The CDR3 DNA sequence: TGTGCCAGCAGCTCGGGGGGCGCGGCCACCTACGAGCAGTACTTC. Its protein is CASSSGGAATYEQYF. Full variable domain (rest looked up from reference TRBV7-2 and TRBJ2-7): GAGVSQSPSNKVTEKGKDVELRCDPISGHTALYWYRQSLGQGLEFLIYFQGNSAPDKSGLPSDRFSAERTGGSVSTLTIQRTQQEDSAVYLCASSSGGAATYEQYFGPGTRLTVT.

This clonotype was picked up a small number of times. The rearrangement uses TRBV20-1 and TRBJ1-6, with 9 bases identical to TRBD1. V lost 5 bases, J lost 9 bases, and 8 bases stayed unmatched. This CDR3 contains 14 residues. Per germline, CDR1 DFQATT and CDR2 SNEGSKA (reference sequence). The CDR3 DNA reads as TGCAGTGCTCGCCAACAGGGGGCAGGTTCACCCCTCCACTTT. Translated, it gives CSARQQGAGSPLHF.

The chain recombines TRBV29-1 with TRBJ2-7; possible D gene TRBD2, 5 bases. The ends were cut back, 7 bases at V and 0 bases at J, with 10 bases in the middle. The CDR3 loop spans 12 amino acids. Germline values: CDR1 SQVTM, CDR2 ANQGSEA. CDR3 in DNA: TGCAGCGGGCGAGGGAGCTCCTACGAGCAGTACTTC. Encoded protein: CSGRGSSYEQYF.

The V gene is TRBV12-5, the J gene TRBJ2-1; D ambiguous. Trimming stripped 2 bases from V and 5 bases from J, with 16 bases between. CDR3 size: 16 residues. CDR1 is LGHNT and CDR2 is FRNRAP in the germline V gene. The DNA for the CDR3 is TGTGCTAGTGGTTTGCCTACGGTAGGGATTGACAATGAGCAGTTCTTC. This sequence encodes CASGLPTVGIDNEQFF. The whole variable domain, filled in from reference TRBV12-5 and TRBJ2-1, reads DARVTQTPRHKVTEMGQEVTMRCQPILGHNTVFWYRQTMMQGLELLAYFRNRAPLDDSGMPKDRFSAEMPDATLATLKIQPSEPRDSAVYFCASGLPTVGIDNEQFFGPGTRLTVL.

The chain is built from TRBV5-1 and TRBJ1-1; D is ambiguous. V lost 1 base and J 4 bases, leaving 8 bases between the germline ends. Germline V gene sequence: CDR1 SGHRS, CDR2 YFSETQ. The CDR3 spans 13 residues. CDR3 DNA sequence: TGCGCCAGCAGCTTGTATTCCCGCACTGAAGCTTTCTTT. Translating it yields CASSLYSRTEAFF.

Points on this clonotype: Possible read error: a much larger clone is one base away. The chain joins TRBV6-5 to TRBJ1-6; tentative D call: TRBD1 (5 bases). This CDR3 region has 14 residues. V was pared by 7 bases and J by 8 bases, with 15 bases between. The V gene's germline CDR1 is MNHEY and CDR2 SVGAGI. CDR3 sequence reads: CASKQEGSDSPLHF. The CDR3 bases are TGTGCCAGCAAGCAGGAGGGGTCAGATTCACCCCTCCACTTT.

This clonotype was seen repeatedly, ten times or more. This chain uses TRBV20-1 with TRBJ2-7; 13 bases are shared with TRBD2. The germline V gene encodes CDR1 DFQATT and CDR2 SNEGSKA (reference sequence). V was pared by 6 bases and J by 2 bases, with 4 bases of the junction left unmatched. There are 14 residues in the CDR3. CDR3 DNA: TGCAGTGCGGAGGGACTAGCGGGGACCTACGAGCAGTACTTC. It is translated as CSAEGLAGTYEQYF.

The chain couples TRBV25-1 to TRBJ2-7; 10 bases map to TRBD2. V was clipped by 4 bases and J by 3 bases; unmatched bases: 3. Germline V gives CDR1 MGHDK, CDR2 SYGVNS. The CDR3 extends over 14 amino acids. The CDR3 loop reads CASSGTSGSYEQYF. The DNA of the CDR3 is TGTGCCAGCAGTGGGACTAGCGGAAGCTACGAGCAGTACTTC.

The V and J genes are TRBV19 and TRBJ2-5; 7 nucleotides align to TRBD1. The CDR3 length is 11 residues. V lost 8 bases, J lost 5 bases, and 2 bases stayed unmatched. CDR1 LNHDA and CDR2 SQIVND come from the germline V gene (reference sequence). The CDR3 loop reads CASLQGETQYF. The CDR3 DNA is TGTGCCAGTCTACAGGGGGAGACCCAGTACTTC. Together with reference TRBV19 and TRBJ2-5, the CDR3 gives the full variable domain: DGGITQSPKYLFRKEGQNVTLSCEQNLNHDAMYWYRQDPGQGLRLIYYSQIVNDFQKGDIAEGYSVSREKKESFPLTVTSAQKNPTAFYLCASLQGETQYFGPGTRLLVL.

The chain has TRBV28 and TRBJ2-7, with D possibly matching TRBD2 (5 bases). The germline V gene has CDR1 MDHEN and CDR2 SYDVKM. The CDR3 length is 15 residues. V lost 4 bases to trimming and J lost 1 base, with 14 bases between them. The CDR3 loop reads CASSSAGLKSYEQYF. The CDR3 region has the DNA TGTGCCAGCAGTTCAGCCGGACTGAAATCCTACGAGCAGTACTTC. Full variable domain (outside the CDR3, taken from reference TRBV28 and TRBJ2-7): DVKVTQSSRYLVKRTGEKVFLECVQDMDHENMFWYRQDPGLGLRLIYFSYDVKMKEKGDIPEGYSVSREKKERFSLILESASTNQTSMYLCASSSAGLKSYEQYFGPGTRLTVT.

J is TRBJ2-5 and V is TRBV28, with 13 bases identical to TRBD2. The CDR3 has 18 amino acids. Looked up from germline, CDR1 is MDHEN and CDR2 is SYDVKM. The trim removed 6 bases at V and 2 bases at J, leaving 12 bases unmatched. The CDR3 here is CASSFSSGTSGKQETQYF. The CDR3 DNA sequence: TGTGCCAGCAGCTTCTCCTCCGGGACTAGCGGGAAACAAGAGACCCAGTACTTC. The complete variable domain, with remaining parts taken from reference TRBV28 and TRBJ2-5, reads DVKVTQSSRYLVKRTGEKVFLECVQDMDHENMFWYRQDPGLGLRLIYFSYDVKMKEKGDIPEGYSVSREKKERFSLILESASTNQTSMYLCASSFSSGTSGKQETQYFGPGTRLLVL.

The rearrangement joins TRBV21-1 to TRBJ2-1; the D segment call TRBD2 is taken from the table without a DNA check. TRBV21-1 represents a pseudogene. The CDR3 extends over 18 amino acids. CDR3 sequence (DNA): TGTGCCAGCAGCTGGAGCGGGAGGGCCGTCGGCTTTTACAATGAGCAGTTCTTC. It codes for CASSWSGRAVGFYNEQFF.

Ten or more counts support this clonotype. The CDR3 loop is CSATLPGLDIHEQFF. The CDR3 DNA reads as TGCAGTGCTACCCTACCGGGACTAGATATTCATGAGCAGTTCTTC. The V gene is TRBV20-1, the J gene TRBJ2-1, with 8 bases matching TRBD2. Per the germline V gene, CDR1 is DFQATT and CDR2 is SNEGSKA (reference sequence). J gave up 8 bases and V 4 bases, and 13 bases lay outside the gene matches. The CDR3 sequence is 15 residues long.

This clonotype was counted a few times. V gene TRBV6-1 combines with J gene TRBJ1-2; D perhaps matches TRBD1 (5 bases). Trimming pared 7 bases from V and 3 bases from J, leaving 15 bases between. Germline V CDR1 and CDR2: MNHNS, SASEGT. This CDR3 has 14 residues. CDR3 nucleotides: TGTGCCAGCAAGCAGGACCCAGGGTACTATGGCTACACCTTC. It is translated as CASKQDPGYYGYTF.

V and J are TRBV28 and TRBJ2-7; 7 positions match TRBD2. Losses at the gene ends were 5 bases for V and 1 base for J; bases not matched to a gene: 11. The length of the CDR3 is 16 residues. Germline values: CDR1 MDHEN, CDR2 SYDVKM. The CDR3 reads CASSLQASGLSYEQYF. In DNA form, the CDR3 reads TGTGCCAGCAGTCTCCAGGCTAGCGGATTATCCTACGAGCAGTACTTC.

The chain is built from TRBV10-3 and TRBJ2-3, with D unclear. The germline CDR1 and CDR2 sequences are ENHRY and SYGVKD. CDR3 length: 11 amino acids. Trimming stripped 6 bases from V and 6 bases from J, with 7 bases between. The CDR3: CAIRELDTQYF. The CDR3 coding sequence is TGTGCCATCAGGGAGCTGGATACGCAGTATTTT.

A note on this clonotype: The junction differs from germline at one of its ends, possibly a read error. CDR3 sequence: CASSPRGGGVGDGHTF. The CDR3, as DNA: TGTGCCAGCAGCCCCCGGGGGGGAGGGGTTGGAGATGGCCACACCTTC. The chain employs TRBV7-2 and TRBJ1-2; D might be TRBD1 (5 bases). This CDR3 comprises 16 residues. Germline CDR1 SGHTA, CDR2 FQGNSA.

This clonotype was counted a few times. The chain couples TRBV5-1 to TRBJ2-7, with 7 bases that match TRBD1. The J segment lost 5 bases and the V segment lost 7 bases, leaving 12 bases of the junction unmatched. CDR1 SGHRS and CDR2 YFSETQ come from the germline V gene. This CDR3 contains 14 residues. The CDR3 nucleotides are TGCGCCAGCGCAACAGGGGTTCTGACTCACGAGCAGTACTTC. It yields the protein CASATGVLTHEQYF.